What follows describes a single TCR beta chain. Its antigen remains unknown. The TCRbeta library was prepared with unique molecular identifiers. MiXCR, run by TCRdb on the PCR reads, gives a single entry per CDR3 protein. The data show some 600,000 distinct CDR3 sequences, 10% to 15% seen once. This sample is part of a study of T-cell reconstitution after alpha-beta-depleted transplantation in children. Overall study results and limits: T-cell numbers and diversity, one year after transplant, stemmed largely from T cells that were newly produced. About two months after transplant, alpha-beta T cells reportedly came from several hundred expanded graft clones. Surviving recipient T cells and intrathymic progenitors accounted for some patients' high TCRbeta diversity at day 60.

This TCR was recovered from a male patient aged 5 to 17 who had a stem cell transplant for acute myeloid leukemia, so the T cells may come from the graft donor. Sequenced here: PBMCs, mostly from graft donor cells, sampled 360 days after TCRalphabeta/CD19-depleted stem cell transplant.

DNA for the CDR3: TGTGCCAGCAGCTTAGTACAGCCCTCCTACGAGCAGTACTTC. It encodes CASSLVQPSYEQYF. V gene TRBV11-2 combines with J gene TRBJ2-7; D uncertain. Between the trimmed V and J ends, which lost 1 base and 0 bases, there was a span of 7 bases. This CDR3 region has 14 residues. Per the germline V gene, CDR1 is SGHAT and CDR2 is FQNNGV.